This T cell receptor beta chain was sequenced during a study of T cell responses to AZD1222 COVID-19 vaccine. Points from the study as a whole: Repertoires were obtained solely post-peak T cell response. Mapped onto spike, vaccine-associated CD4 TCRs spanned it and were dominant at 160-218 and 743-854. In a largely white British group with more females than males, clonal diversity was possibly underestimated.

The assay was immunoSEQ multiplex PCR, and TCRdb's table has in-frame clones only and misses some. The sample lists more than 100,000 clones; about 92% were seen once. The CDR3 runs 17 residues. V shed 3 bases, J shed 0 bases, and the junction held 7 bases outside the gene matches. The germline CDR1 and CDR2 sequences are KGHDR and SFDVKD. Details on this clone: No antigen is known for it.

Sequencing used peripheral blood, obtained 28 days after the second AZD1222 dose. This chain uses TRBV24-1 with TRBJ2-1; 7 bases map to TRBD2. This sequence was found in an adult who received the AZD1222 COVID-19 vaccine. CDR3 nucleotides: TGTGCCACCAGTGATCCGTCTAGCGGAAGCTCCTACAATGAGCAGTTCTTC. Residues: CATSDPSSGSSYNEQFF.